This TCR beta chain is from a study of cytomegalovirus exposure and HLA in healthy donors. General study findings and limits: Among the CMV-associated chains, three were confirmed in vitro as specific for CMV antigens. A classifier reportedly called cytomegalovirus status with high sensitivity and specificity.

This clone appeared once. The antigen is undetermined. TCRdb's table, derived via immunoSEQ multiplex PCR, lists solely in-frame clones and lacks some. Of 130,000 to 150,000 clones listed, around 88% were seen once; the top ten hold approximately 8%. This CDR3 comprises 13 residues. V was shortened by 2 bases and J by 10 bases, with 12 bases between the two germline ends. Germline V lookup: CDR1 SGHTA, CDR2 FQGNSA. This clonotype was obtained from a woman aged 18-29 years in good health and CMV-seropositive. Sequencing was performed on PBMCs. J is TRBJ2-1 and V is TRBV7-2; the D gene is possibly TRBD2 (6 bases). For the CDR3, the DNA is TGTGCCAGCAGCTTAAACGGGGGAGACGAGCAGTTCTTC. Residues: CASSLNGGDEQFF.